A single sample is the source of the 32 T cell receptor beta chains below, sequenced in a study of shared T cell receptors in the human thymus. This table comes from immunoSEQ multiplex PCR, and its TCRdb copy is limited to in-frame clones, with some not included. The table records more than 550,000 clones, 70% to 90% of them present only once. These data also featured in a second study, about human thymus T cells.

The sequencing input was thymocytes. Source of these receptors: a girl under three years old with a congenital heart defect.

V is TRBV5-1 and J is TRBJ1-1, with TRBD1 as a possible D gene (5 bases). This CDR3 is built from 17 residues. V gave up 0 bases and J gave up 0 bases, with 15 bases separating them. Germline CDR1 is SGHRS and CDR2 is YFSETQ. The CDR3 region has the DNA TGCGCCAGCAGCTTGGGACAGCGGGCTGGAATGAACACTGAAGCTTTCTTT. Amino acids: CASSLGQRAGMNTEAFF.

V is TRBV4-1 and J is TRBJ2-2; 14 nucleotides line up with TRBD2. The CDR3 extends over 18 amino acids. The V gene's germline CDR1 is MGHRA and CDR2 YSYEKL. V gave up 3 bases and J gave up 3 bases; unmatched junction bases: 6. DNA of the CDR3: TGCGCCAGCAGCCATGGGACTAGCGGGGGCCTCCACACCGGGGAGCTGTTTTTT. As protein: CASSHGTSGGLHTGELFF.

The rearrangement uses TRBV18 and TRBJ2-7, with D perhaps TRBD1 (5 bases). This CDR3 spans 13 amino acids. CDR1 and CDR2 from the germline V gene are KGHSH and LQKENI. V was trimmed by 4 bases and J by 2 bases, leaving 9 bases between them. CDR3 protein: CASSRRVPYEQYF. DNA for the CDR3: TGTGCCAGCTCACGCAGGGTCCCCTACGAGCAGTACTTC. Looking up the rest from reference TRBV18 and TRBJ2-7 gives the full variable domain: NAGVMQNPRHLVRRRGQEARLRCSPMKGHSHVYWYRQLPEEGLKFMVYLQKENIIDESGMPKERFSAEFPKEGPSILRIQQVVRGDSAAYFCASSRRVPYEQYFGPGTRLTVT.

V and J are TRBV7-9 and TRBJ1-3, with D possibly TRBD1 on 6 matching bases. The CDR3 extends over 16 amino acids. Trimming pared 0 bases from V and 0 bases from J, leaving 9 bases between. The V gene's germline CDR1 is SEHNR and CDR2 FQNEAQ (reference sequence). CDR3 protein: CASSLAGQGSGNTIYF. CDR3 DNA: TGTGCCAGCAGCTTAGCGGGACAAGGCTCTGGAAACACCATATATTTT. Variable domain in full (rest from reference TRBV7-9 and TRBJ1-3): DTGVSQNPRHKITKRGQNVTFRCDPISEHNRLYWYRQTLGQGPEFLTYFQNEAQLEKSRLLSDRFSAERPKGSFSTLEIQRTEQGDSAMYLCASSLAGQGSGNTIYFGEGSWLTVV.

The chain couples TRBV6-1 to TRBJ1-2, with 8 positions matching TRBD1. The J segment lost 4 bases and the V segment lost 6 bases, leaving 4 bases of the junction unmatched. The CDR3 extends over 13 amino acids. The V gene's germline CDR1 is MNHNS and CDR2 SASEGT. CDR3 in DNA: TGTGCCAGCAGGACCGACAGGGGCTATGGCTACACCTTC. Encoded protein: CASRTDRGYGYTF.

The chain has TRBV18 and TRBJ1-4; D is possibly TRBD1 (5 bases). Trimming pared 3 bases from V and 6 bases from J, leaving 14 bases between. The CDR3 consists of 15 residues. Germline V CDR1 and CDR2: KGHSH, LQKENI. CDR3 DNA sequence: TGTGCCAGCTCACCCGTCAGACGGGGGGATGAAAAACTGTTTTTT. Translating it yields CASSPVRRGDEKLFF.

CDR3 sequence reads: CATSLRDRGGKNYGYTF. The CDR3 coding sequence is TGTGCCACCAGCCTTCGGGACAGGGGAGGCAAAAACTATGGCTACACCTTC. The genes are TRBV15 and TRBJ1-2; 10 bases map to TRBD1. V shed 5 bases, J shed 2 bases, and the junction held 11 bases outside the gene matches. The germline CDR1 and CDR2 sequences are LNHNV and YYDKDF (reference sequence). This CDR3 contains 17 residues.

The chain is built from TRBV9 and TRBJ2-1; 7 bases are shared with TRBD1. Germline lookup yields CDR1 SGDLS and CDR2 YYNGEE. CDR3 size: 15 residues. The trim removed 2 bases at V and 4 bases at J, leaving 6 bases unmatched. The CDR3 spells CASSVQAGGYNEQFF. CDR3 DNA sequence: TGTGCCAGCAGCGTGCAGGCAGGGGGTTACAATGAGCAGTTCTTC.

The chain joins TRBV28 to TRBJ2-5, with D possibly matching TRBD1 (5 bases). Germline values: CDR1 MDHEN, CDR2 SYDVKM. V was cut by 5 bases and J by 5 bases, with 15 bases left in between. The CDR3 length is 14 residues. The CDR3 DNA reads TGTGCCAGCAGTGGCCCCCCGGACAAGGAGACCCAGTACTTC. Translated, it gives CASSGPPDKETQYF.

J is TRBJ1-2 and V is TRBV6-5; D perhaps matches TRBD1 (5 bases). The germline V gene encodes CDR1 MNHEY and CDR2 SVGAGI. Trimming shortened V by 5 bases and J by 6 bases, and 16 bases separated the two germline ends. This CDR3 is 14 amino acids long. The CDR3 DNA is TGTGCCAGCAGTCCCTATGGGGCGGGGGATGGCTACACCTTC. Protein: CASSPYGAGDGYTF.

The chain uses TRBV27 and TRBJ1-1; D might be TRBD1 (5 bases). This CDR3 is built from 13 residues. V lost 4 bases and J 6 bases, leaving 12 bases between the germline ends. Looked up from germline, CDR1 is MNHEY and CDR2 is SMNVEV (reference sequence). CDR3 DNA: TGTGCCAGCAGTTCCCAGGGTGGGGCTGAAGCTTTCTTT. Residues: CASSSQGGAEAFF.

V usage is TRBV5-8 and J usage is TRBJ2-3; possible D gene TRBD1, 5 bases. CDR3 length: 15 amino acids. Deletions cut 3 bases from V and 2 bases from J, with 13 bases between. Germline V CDR1 and CDR2: SGHTS, YDEGEE. CDR3 coding DNA: TGTGCCAGCAGCTCCCGCGACAGTCCCACAGATACGCAGTATTTT. Encoded protein: CASSSRDSPTDTQYF.

The chain is built from TRBV5-1 and TRBJ2-1; 13 bases agree with TRBD2. With 4 bases clipped from V and 4 bases from J, the junction kept 5 bases outside the gene matches. The CDR3 length is 16 residues. Germline CDR1 SGHRS, CDR2 YFSETQ. The CDR3 nucleotides are TGCGCCAGCAGCGACAGACTAGCGGGGGGTTACAATGAGCAGTTCTTC. It codes for CASSDRLAGGYNEQFF.

The chain joins TRBV30 to TRBJ2-5; possibly TRBD1 for D (5 bases). The CDR3 spans 11 residues. Germline V lookup: CDR1 GTSNPN, CDR2 SVGIG (reference sequence). V dropped 7 bases and J dropped 5 bases, with 11 bases sitting between them. The CDR3 here is CASRVRETQYF. For the CDR3, the DNA is TGTGCCTCCAGGGTGCGGGAGACCCAGTACTTC.

The chain recombines TRBV6-5 with TRBJ1-1; the D is unclear. Germline values: CDR1 MNHEY, CDR2 SVGAGI. Trimming removed 2 bases at V and 0 bases at J, with 7 bases between. This CDR3 comprises 14 residues. The DNA for the CDR3 is TGTGCCAGCAGTTACGTTCCTCTGAACACTGAAGCTTTCTTT. It codes for CASSYVPLNTEAFF.

This chain links TRBV15 with TRBJ2-7; the D gene is possibly TRBD2 (6 bases). The V gene lost 0 bases and the J gene lost 2 bases, with 20 bases spanning the gap. The germline V gene encodes CDR1 LNHNV and CDR2 YYDKDF (reference sequence). The CDR3 is 18 amino acids. The CDR3 DNA is TGTGCCACCAGCAGAGATTTAAGGGGAGGAGGGGTTACCTACGAGCAGTACTTC. Residues: CATSRDLRGGGVTYEQYF.

This clone appeared once. The genes are TRBV5-1 and TRBJ2-7; maybe TRBD2 (5 bases). V was shortened by 0 bases and J by 7 bases, with 8 bases between the two germline ends. This CDR3 is 12 amino acids long. Germline V gene data show CDR1 as SGHRS and CDR2 as YFSETQ. CDR3 amino acids: CASSLGGREQYF. CDR3 nucleotides: TGCGCCAGCAGCTTGGGAGGGCGGGAGCAGTACTTC.

The V call is TRBV28, the J call TRBJ2-3; 9 nucleotides line up with TRBD2. V shed 5 bases, J shed 4 bases, and the junction held 10 bases outside the gene matches. This CDR3 contains 16 residues. Germline V CDR1 and CDR2: MDHEN, SYDVKM. CDR3 amino acids: CASSPLAGGQADTQYF. CDR3 coding DNA: TGTGCCAGCAGTCCCCTTGCGGGGGGGCAGGCAGATACGCAGTATTTT.

The V and J genes are TRBV18 and TRBJ1-6; TRBD1 agrees at 9 bases. J lost 1 base, V lost 2 bases, and 6 bases had no gene match. This CDR3 has 18 residues. Germline V CDR1 and CDR2: KGHSH, LQKENI. The CDR3 protein is CASSPKRTGESYNSPLHF. The CDR3 region has the DNA TGTGCCAGCTCACCAAAGAGGACAGGGGAATCCTATAATTCACCCCTCCACTTT.

This chain connects TRBV4-1 to TRBJ1-1; 9 bases agree with TRBD1. The CDR3 has 18 amino acids. Germline CDR1 MGHRA, CDR2 YSYEKL. J was trimmed by 1 base and V by 4 bases; bases with no gene match: 13. CDR3 bases: TGCGCCAGCAGCCCACGCCTCCCCGGGACAGGGAGGAACACTGAAGCTTTCTTT. Translated: CASSPRLPGTGRNTEAFF.

This clone appeared once. The chain couples TRBV7-6 to TRBJ2-7; the match to TRBD2 covers 7 bases. The CDR3 runs 16 residues. V was clipped by 5 bases and J by 0 bases; unmatched bases: 10. Germline V gene sequence: CDR1 SGHVS, CDR2 FNYEAQ. CDR3 sequence reads: CASSEQLADLSYEQYF. CDR3 DNA: TGTGCCAGCAGCGAACAGCTAGCGGATCTCTCCTACGAGCAGTACTTC. Full variable domain (rest looked up from reference TRBV7-6 and TRBJ2-7): GAGVSQSPRYKVTKRGQDVALRCDPISGHVSLYWYRQALGQGPEFLTYFNYEAQQDKSGLPNDRFSAERPEGSISTLTIQRTEQRDSAMYRCASSEQLADLSYEQYFGPGTRLTVT.

CDR3 sequence: CASGGGRGRTMNTEAFF. The DNA for the CDR3 is TGTGCCAGTGGGGGGGGACGCGGGCGTACCATGAACACTGAAGCTTTCTTT. The chain employs TRBV19 and TRBJ1-1, with D perhaps matching TRBD1 (5 bases). Germline CDR1 reads LNHDA; CDR2 reads SQIVND (reference sequence). V was clipped by 8 bases and J by 0 bases, with 22 bases between them. The CDR3 has 17 residues.

The chain uses TRBV4-3 and TRBJ2-7, with 8 bases lining up with TRBD2. The germline V gene has CDR1 LGHNA and CDR2 YSLEER. V was clipped by 11 bases and J by 2 bases; unmatched bases: 8. This CDR3 has 13 residues. The CDR3 DNA is TGCGCCGCCCGGGGGGGGGCCCCCTACGAGCAGTACTTC. It specifies CAARGGAPYEQYF.

The V call is TRBV11-2, the J call TRBJ2-7, with D perhaps TRBD2 (5 bases). Germline CDR1 SGHAT, CDR2 FQNNGV. V was clipped by 5 bases and J by 1 base, with 12 bases between them. This CDR3 is built from 14 residues. The CDR3 loop reads CASSEREPSYEQYF. DNA of the CDR3: TGTGCCAGCAGCGAGAGGGAGCCTTCCTACGAGCAGTACTTC.

This chain links TRBV6-1 with TRBJ1-1; D call uncertain. V was shortened by 6 bases and J by 5 bases, with 10 bases between the two germline ends. CDR1 is MNHNS and CDR2 is SASEGT in the germline V gene. CDR3 length equals 12 residues. CDR3 protein: CASRESGTEAFF. In DNA, the CDR3 is TGTGCCAGCAGGGAGAGCGGGACTGAAGCTTTCTTT.

The V call is TRBV7-2, the J call TRBJ2-5; 7 bases line up with TRBD2. CDR1 SGHTA and CDR2 FQGNSA come from the germline V gene. J was trimmed by 5 bases and V by 1 base; bases with no gene match: 4. The CDR3 spans 14 residues. The CDR3 sequence is CASSLGLAVETQYF. The CDR3 coding sequence is TGTGCCAGCAGCTTAGGACTAGCCGTTGAGACCCAGTACTTC. The full variable domain, completed using reference TRBV7-2 and TRBJ2-5, is GAGVSQSPSNKVTEKGKDVELRCDPISGHTALYWYRQSLGQGLEFLIYFQGNSAPDKSGLPSDRFSAERTGGSVSTLTIQRTQQEDSAVYLCASSLGLAVETQYFGPGTRLLVL.

The chain has TRBV7-2 and TRBJ2-4; the match to TRBD2 covers 8 bases. This CDR3 spans 19 amino acids. Losses at the gene ends were 5 bases for V and 3 bases for J; bases not matched to a gene: 18. Germline lookup yields CDR1 SGHTA and CDR2 FQGNSA. DNA for the CDR3: TGTGCCAGCAGCGGGCCTATGCGCGGGGGGCCGCACGACAAAAACATTCAGTACTTC. Residues: CASSGPMRGGPHDKNIQYF.

The chain couples TRBV10-2 to TRBJ2-7; 12 bases align to TRBD2. The CDR3 sequence is 15 residues long. V trimming: 7 bases; J trimming: 4 bases; junction bases outside the gene matches: 8. Looked up from germline, CDR1 is WSHSY and CDR2 is SAAADI. The DNA for the CDR3 is TGCGCCAGCAACCGACTAGCGGGGGCCCTATACGAGCAGTACTTC. Protein: CASNRLAGALYEQYF.

The rearrangement links TRBV4-1 to TRBJ2-3; 10 nucleotides align to TRBD2. Losses at the gene ends were 0 bases for V and 2 bases for J; bases not matched to a gene: 8. Germline loops: CDR1 MGHRA, CDR2 YSYEKL. The CDR3 sequence is 18 residues long. The CDR3 sequence is CASSQDLVGLADTDTQYF. CDR3 nucleotide sequence: TGCGCCAGCAGCCAAGATCTTGTAGGACTAGCGGACACAGATACGCAGTATTTT.

The chain employs TRBV25-1 and TRBJ1-4; 7 bases fit TRBD1. V dropped 2 bases and J dropped 5; count of bases not matched to a gene: 8. Germline lookup yields CDR1 MGHDK and CDR2 SYGVNS. The length of the CDR3 is 16 residues. CDR3: CASSEPRQGWNEKLFF. The CDR3 DNA reads TGTGCCAGCAGTGAACCTCGACAGGGATGGAATGAAAAACTGTTTTTT.

The chain is built from TRBV6-1 and TRBJ1-1, with TRBD1 as a possible D gene (6 bases). Germline CDR1 reads MNHNS; CDR2 reads SASEGT. Trimming shortened V by 0 bases and J by 1 base, and 6 bases separated the two germline ends. CDR3 length equals 14 residues. The CDR3 DNA follows: TGTGCCAGCAGTGAAGCGGGGGCGAACACTGAAGCTTTCTTT. Protein product: CASSEAGANTEAFF.

This clone was seen a few times. The chain has TRBV14 and TRBJ2-1, with unresolved D. The germline gives CDR1 SGHDN, CDR2 FVKESK. V gave up 0 bases and J gave up 8 bases, with 20 bases separating them. This CDR3 region has 17 residues. The CDR3 nucleotides are TGTGCCAGCAGCCAAGATAGCCTCACCGGCCCTAAGGATGAGCAGTTCTTC. It encodes CASSQDSLTGPKDEQFF.